This TCR beta chain stems from a study of blood T cell repertoires in COVID-19. Study background: Samples representing acute and convalescent COVID-19 were sourced from the United States, Italy and Spain. PBMCs, B-cell-depleted T cells, or T cells were the source of the cDNA or gDNA that made up the material.

Authors' processing steps: From reference gene primer amplification, estimates of nucleated cell counts were derived. TCRdb keeps only in-frame clones here, not all; method: immunoSEQ multiplex PCR. V, J and clone size reflect that table, while D and trimming were determined from the DNA. The table records more than 30,000 clones, roughly 84% of them present only once. Sequencing used peripheral blood. The TCR sequence derives from a man aged 55 to 70 with active COVID-19.

The CDR3 DNA follows: TGTGCCAGCTCACCAGCAGGGGGGCATGGCTACACCTTC. It specifies CASSPAGGHGYTF. The chain couples TRBV18 to TRBJ1-2; 7 bases align to TRBD1. The CDR3 runs 13 residues. V shed 2 bases, J shed 6 bases, and the junction held 3 bases outside the gene matches. Per the germline V gene, CDR1 is KGHSH and CDR2 is LQKENI.